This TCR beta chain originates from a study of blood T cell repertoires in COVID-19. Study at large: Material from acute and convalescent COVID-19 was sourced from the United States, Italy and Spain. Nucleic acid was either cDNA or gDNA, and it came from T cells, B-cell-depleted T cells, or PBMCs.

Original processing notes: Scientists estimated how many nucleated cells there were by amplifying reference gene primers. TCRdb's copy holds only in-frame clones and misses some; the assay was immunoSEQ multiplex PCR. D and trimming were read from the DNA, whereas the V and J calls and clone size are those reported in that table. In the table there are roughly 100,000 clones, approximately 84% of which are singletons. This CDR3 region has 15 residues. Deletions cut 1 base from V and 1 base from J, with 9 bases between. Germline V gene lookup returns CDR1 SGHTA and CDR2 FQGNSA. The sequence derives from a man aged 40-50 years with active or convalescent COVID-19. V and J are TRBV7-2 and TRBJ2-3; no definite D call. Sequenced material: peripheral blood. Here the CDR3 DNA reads TGTGCCAGCAGCTTAGAGACTTTTCGCACAGATACGCAGTATTTT. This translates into CASSLETFRTDTQYF.